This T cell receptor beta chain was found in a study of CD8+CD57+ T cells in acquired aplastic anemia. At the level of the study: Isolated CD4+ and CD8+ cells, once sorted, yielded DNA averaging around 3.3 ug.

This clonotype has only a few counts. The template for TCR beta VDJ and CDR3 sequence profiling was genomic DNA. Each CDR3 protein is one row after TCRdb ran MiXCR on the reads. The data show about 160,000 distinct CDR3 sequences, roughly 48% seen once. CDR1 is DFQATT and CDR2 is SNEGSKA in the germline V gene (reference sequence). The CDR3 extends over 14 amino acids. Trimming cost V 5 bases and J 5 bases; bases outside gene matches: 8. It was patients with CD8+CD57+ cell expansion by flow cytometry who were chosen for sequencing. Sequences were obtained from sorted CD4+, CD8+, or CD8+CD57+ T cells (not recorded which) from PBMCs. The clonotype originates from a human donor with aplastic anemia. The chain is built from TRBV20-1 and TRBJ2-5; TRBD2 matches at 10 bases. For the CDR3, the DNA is TGCAGTGCTGGACTAGCGGATACGGGGGAGACCCAGTACTTC. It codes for CSAGLADTGETQYF.